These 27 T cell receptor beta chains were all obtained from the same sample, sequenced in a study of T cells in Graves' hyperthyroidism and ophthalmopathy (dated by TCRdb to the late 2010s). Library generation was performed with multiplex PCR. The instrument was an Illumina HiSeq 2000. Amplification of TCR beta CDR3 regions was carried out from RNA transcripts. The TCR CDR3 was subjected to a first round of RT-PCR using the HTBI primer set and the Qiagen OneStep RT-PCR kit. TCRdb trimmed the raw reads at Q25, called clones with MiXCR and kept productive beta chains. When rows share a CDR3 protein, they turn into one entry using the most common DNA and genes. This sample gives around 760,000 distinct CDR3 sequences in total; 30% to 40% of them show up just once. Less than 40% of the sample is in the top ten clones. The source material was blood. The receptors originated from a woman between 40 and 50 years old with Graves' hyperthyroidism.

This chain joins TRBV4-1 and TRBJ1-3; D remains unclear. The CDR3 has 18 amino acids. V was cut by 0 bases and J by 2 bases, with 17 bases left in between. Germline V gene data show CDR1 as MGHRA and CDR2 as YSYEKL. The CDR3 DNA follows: TGCGCCAGCAGCCAAGAACGGCGCAAAGGTCTCCCTGGAAACACCATATATTTT. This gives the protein CASSQERRKGLPGNTIYF.

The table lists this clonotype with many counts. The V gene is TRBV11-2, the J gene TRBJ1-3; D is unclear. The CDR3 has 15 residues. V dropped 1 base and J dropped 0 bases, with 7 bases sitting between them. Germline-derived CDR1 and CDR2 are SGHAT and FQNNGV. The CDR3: CASSLGQGSGNTIYF. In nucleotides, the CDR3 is TGTGCCAGCAGCTTAGGGCAAGGCTCTGGAAACACCATATATTTT.

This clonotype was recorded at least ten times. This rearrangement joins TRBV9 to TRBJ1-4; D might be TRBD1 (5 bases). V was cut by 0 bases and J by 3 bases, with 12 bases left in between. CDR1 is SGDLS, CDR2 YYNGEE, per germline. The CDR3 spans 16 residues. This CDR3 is CASSVDIRQPNEKLFF. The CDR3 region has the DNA TGTGCCAGCAGCGTAGATATCAGACAGCCTAATGAAAAACTGTTTTTT.

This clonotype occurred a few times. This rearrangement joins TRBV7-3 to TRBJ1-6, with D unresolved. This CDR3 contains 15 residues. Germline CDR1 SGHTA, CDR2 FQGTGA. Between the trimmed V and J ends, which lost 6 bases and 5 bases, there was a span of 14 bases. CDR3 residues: CASSESNGDNSPLHF. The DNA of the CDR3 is TGTGCCAGCAGTGAATCAAACGGAGATAATTCACCCCTCCACTTT.

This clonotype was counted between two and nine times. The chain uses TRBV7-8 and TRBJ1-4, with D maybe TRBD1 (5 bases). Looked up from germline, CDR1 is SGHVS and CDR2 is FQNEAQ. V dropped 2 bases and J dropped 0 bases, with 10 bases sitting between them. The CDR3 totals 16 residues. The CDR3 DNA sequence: TGTGCCAGCAGCTTACACCAGGGAACAACTAATGAAAAACTGTTTTTT. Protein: CASSLHQGTTNEKLFF. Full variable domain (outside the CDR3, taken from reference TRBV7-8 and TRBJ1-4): GAGVSQSPRYKVAKRGQDVALRCDPISGHVSLFWYQQALGQGPEFLTYFQNEAQLDKSGLPSDRFFAERPEGSVSTLKIQRTQQEDSAVYLCASSLHQGTTNEKLFFGSGTQLSVL.

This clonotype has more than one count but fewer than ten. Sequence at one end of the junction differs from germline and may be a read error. CDR3 in amino acids: CAWSPAASQPQHF. DNA of the CDR3: TGTGCCTGGAGTCCGGCAGCATCTCAGCCCCAGCATTTT. The gene calls are TRBV29-1 and TRBJ1-5, with D unclear. This CDR3 is built from 13 residues. Germline lookup yields CDR1 SQVTM and CDR2 ANQGSEA.

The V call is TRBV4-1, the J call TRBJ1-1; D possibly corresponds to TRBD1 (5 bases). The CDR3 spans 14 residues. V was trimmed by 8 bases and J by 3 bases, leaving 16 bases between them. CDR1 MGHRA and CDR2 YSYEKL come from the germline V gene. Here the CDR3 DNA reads TGCGCCAGCCACCCCGGGGGTTCGGACACTGAAGCTTTCTTT. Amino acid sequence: CASHPGGSDTEAFF.

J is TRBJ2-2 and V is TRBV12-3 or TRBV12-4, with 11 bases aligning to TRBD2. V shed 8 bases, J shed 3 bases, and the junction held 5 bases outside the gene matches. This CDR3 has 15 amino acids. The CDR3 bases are TGTGCCAGCGGGCTAGCGGGAGGTTACACCGGGGAGCTGTTTTTT. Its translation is CASGLAGGYTGELFF.

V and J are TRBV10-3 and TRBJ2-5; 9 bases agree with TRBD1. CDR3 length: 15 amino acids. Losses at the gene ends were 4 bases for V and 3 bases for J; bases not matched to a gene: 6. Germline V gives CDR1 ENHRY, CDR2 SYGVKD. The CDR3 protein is CAISAGQGWEETQYF. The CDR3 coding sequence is TGTGCCATCAGTGCTGGACAGGGGTGGGAAGAGACCCAGTACTTC.

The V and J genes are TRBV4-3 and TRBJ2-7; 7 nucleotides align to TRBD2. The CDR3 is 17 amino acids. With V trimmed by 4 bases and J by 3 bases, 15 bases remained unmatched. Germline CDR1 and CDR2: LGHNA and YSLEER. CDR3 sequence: CASSLRSVERGYYEQYF. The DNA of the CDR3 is TGCGCCAGCAGCCTTAGGTCCGTGGAGCGGGGATACTACGAGCAGTACTTC.

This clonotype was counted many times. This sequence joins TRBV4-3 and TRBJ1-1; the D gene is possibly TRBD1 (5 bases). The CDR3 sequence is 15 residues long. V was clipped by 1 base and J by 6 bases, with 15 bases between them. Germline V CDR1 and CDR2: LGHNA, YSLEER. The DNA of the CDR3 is TGCGCCAGCAGCCAAGGGGCCATCAGGGATTCTGAAGCTTTCTTT. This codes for CASSQGAIRDSEAFF.

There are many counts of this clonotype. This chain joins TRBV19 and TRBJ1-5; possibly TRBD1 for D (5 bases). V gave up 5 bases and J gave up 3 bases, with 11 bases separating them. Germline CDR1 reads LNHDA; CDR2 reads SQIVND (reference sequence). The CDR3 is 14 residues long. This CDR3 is CASSSGKNNQPQHF. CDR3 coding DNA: TGTGCCAGTAGTTCAGGGAAGAACAATCAGCCCCAGCATTTT.

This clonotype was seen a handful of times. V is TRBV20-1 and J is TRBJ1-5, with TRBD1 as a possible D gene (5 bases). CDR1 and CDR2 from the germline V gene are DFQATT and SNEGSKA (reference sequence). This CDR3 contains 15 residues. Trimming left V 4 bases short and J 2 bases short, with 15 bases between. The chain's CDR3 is CSAKISLGGNQPQHF. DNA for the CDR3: TGCAGTGCTAAGATTTCCTTGGGGGGCAATCAGCCCCAGCATTTT.

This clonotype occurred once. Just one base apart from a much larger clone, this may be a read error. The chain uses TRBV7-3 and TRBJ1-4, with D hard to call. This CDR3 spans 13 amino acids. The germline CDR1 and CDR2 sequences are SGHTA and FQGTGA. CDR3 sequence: CASSSGANEKLSF. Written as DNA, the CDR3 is TGTGCCAGCAGCTCTGGAGCGAATGAAAAACTGTCTTTT.

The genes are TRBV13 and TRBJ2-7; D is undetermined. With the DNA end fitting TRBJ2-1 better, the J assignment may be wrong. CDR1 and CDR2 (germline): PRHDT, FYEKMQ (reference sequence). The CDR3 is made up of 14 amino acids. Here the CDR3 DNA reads TGTGCCAGCAGCGTTGTAGGGTGGATCAATGAGCAGTTCTTC. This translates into CASSVVGWINEQFF.

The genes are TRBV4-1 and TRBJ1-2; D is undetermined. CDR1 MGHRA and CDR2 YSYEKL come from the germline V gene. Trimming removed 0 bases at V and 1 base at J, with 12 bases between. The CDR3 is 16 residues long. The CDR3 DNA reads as TGCGCCAGCAGCCAAGATTTCGGAAACCTTAACTATGGCTACACCTTC. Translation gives CASSQDFGNLNYGYTF.

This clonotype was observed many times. CDR3 nucleotides: TGTGCCAGCAGCCCCAGGAGGGGTCAGGGGCCAAGCGAGCAGTACTTC. Translating it yields CASSPRRGQGPSEQYF. The chain combines TRBV7-2 with TRBJ2-7; either TRBD1 or TRBD2 may supply D (6 bases each). V lost 5 bases and J 6 bases, leaving 23 bases between the germline ends. This CDR3 has 16 residues. Per the germline V gene, CDR1 is SGHTA and CDR2 is FQGNSA.

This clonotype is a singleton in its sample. CDR3 nucleotide sequence: TGTGCCAGCAGGGAATTAGGAAGACCCCGCTCAAATGGCTACACCTTC. It codes for CASRELGRPRSNGYTF. V gene TRBV2 combines with J gene TRBJ1-2, with unresolved D. There are 16 residues in the CDR3. V was cut by 6 bases and J by 6 bases, with 23 bases left in between. Germline V gene sequence: CDR1 SNHLY, CDR2 FYNNEI.

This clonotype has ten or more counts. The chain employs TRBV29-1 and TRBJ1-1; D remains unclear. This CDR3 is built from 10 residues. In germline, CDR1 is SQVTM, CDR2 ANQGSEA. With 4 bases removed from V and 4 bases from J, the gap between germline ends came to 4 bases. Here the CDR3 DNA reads TGCAGCGTTGCCGCCACTGAAGCTTTCTTT. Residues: CSVAATEAFF. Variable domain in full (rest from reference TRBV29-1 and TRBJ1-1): SAVISQKPSRDICQRGTSLTIQCQVDSQVTMMFWYRQQPGQSLTLIATANQGSEATYESGFVIDKFPISRPNLTFSTLTVSNMSPEDSSIYLCSVAATEAFFGQGTRLTVV.

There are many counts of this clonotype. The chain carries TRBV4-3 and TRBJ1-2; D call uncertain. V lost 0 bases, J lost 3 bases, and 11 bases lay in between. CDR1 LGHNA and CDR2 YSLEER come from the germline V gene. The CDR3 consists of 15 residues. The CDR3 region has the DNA TGCGCCAGCAGCCAAGATCTGGACTTGGACTATGGCTACACCTTC. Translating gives CASSQDLDLDYGYTF.

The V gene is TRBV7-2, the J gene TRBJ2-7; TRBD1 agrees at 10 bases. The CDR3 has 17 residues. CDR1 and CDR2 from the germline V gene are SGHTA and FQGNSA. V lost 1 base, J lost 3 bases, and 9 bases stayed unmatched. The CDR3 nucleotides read TGTGCCAGCAGCTTAGAGACAGGATGGGACAGGGGCTACGAGCAGTACTTC. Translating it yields CASSLETGWDRGYEQYF.

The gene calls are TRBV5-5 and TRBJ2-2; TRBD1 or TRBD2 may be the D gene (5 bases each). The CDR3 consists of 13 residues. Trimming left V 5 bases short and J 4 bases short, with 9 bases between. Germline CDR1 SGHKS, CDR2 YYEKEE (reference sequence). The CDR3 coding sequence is TGTGCCAGCAGACAGGAGGCCACCGGGGAGCTGTTTTTT. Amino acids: CASRQEATGELFF.

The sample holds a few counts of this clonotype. CDR3 in DNA: TGCGCCAGCAGCTTGGGCGCGACTAGCGACTACGAGCAGTACTTC. Protein: CASSLGATSDYEQYF. The chain uses TRBV5-1 and TRBJ2-7; 8 positions agree with TRBD2. This CDR3 region has 15 residues. The germline CDR1 and CDR2 sequences are SGHRS and YFSETQ. Trimming at V came to 0 bases and at J to 3 bases, leaving 5 bases not matched to a gene.

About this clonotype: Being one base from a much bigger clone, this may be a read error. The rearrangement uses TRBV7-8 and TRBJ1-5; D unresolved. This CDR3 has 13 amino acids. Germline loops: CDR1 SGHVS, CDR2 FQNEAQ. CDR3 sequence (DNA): TGTGCCAGCAGCCCCCAGGCGGATCAGCCCCGGCATTTT. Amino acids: CASSPQADQPRHF.

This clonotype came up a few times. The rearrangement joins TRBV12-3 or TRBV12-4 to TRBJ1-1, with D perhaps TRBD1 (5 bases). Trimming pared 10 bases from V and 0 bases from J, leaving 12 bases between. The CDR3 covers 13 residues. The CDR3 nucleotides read TGTGCCACCAATAAGGGGCTGAACACTGAAGCTTTCTTT. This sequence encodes CATNKGLNTEAFF.

The CDR3, as DNA: TGCGCCAGCAGCCAAGAGCGGACACCTTATGGCTACACCTTC. It specifies CASSQERTPYGYTF. The chain couples TRBV4-3 to TRBJ1-2; possible D gene TRBD1, 5 bases. The CDR3 contains 14 residues. CDR1 is LGHNA and CDR2 is YSLEER in the germline V gene. V lost 0 bases and J lost 5, with 10 bases in between.

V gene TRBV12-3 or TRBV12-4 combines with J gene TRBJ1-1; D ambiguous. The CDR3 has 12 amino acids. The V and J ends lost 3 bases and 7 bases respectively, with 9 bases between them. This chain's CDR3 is CASSLSGNEAFF. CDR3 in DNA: TGTGCCAGCAGTTTGTCGGGGAATGAAGCTTTCTTT.